Below, one T cell receptor (beta chain) is given with its context. The authors' processing: Using reference gene primer amplification, nucleated cell counts were estimated. Profiled with immunoSEQ multiplex PCR; TCRdb holds only in-frame clones, not every one. The DNA gave D and trimming, while V, J and clone size come from that table. The data hold 200,000 or so clones, with roughly 80% observed a single time. This entry comes from a study of blood T cell repertoires in COVID-19. As for the study in general: From the United States, Italy and Spain came samples of acute and convalescent COVID-19.

The V gene's germline CDR1 is SGHRS and CDR2 YFSETQ. J was trimmed by 5 bases and V by 2 bases; bases with no gene match: 7. CDR3 length: 15 amino acids. Sequencing was carried out using peripheral blood. The V and J genes are TRBV5-1 and TRBJ2-5, with 9 bases lining up with TRBD1. The TCR comes from a man aged 55-75 years with active or convalescent COVID-19. The CDR3 DNA follows: TGCGCCAGCAGCTTTCTGACAGGGGGAAGGGAGACCCAGTACTTC. It codes for CASSFLTGGRETQYF.